The present T cell receptor (beta chain) was sequenced within a study of control samples from healthy donors and cancer patients. V dropped 9 bases and J dropped 2; count of bases not matched to a gene: 6. The CDR3 has 14 amino acids. From germline, CDR1 is SGDLS and CDR2 YYNGEE. The protocol was immunoSEQ multiplex PCR, while the TCRdb copy is restricted to in-frame clones and leaves out a portion. The sample contains around 94,000 clones, 80% to 95% of which appear only once. Sequencing input: blood. The clonotype originates from a woman in her 30s in good health. The rearrangement joins TRBV9 to TRBJ2-3; 10 positions match TRBD2. The CDR3 sequence: CATSGTSDTDTQYF. The CDR3 nucleotides are TGTGCCACGTCAGGGACTAGCGACACAGATACGCAGTATTTT.